This T cell receptor beta chain derives from a study of shared clonotypes between healthy human individuals. General study points: Clonotype sharing levels among donors were expected to vary with sequencing depth.

With regard to this clone: Its antigen is still unknown.

Every subset had its genomic DNA shared out evenly among several immunoSEQ plates. Sequencing was performed with immunoSEQ multiplex PCR; in TCRdb, only in-frame clones are kept and a portion is missing. The sample contains about 510,000 clones, around 79% of which appear only once. Germline trimming cut 4 bases from V and 6 bases from J; bases unmatched to any gene: 13. CDR3 length: 16 amino acids. The sample consisted of PBMCs. The genes are TRBV23-1 and TRBJ1-2; TRBD1 matches 8 bases. TRBV23-1 is an open reading frame, and its role is uncertain. The TCR sequence derives from a woman aged 40 to 50 in good health. Some clones in this sample may be carry-over from other donors' samples. The CDR3 coding sequence is TGCGCCAGCAGTCCCCCTGGCAACAGGGGGGCGGATGGCTACACCTTC. Translating gives CASSPPGNRGADGYTF.